The clone carrying this TCR beta chain was found many times. The target antigen is unknown. At one of its ends the junction is not consistent with the germline gene, which may arise from a read error. The entry originates in a study of CD8 T cells in ankylosing spondylitis. Study findings and constraints: Made up of about eight highly homologous variants, a TCR beta motif appeared characteristic of ankylosing spondylitis blood.

Using its own MiXCR run on the 5' RACE reads, TCRdb lists one record per CDR3 protein. The table has fewer than 550,000 distinct CDR3 sequences, 5.3% seen once. The V gene's germline CDR1 is SGHKS and CDR2 YYEKEE (reference sequence). The CDR3 extends over 16 amino acids. The source is a male donor with ankylosing spondylitis. The chain has TRBV5-5 and TRBJ2-1, with D uncertain. Sequenced material: blood, either unsorted or a sorted T cell fraction (not recorded which). CDR3 bases: TGTGCCAGCAGCTTGGCTACAGCCTACGCCTACAATGAGCGGTTCTTC. Protein: CASSLATAYAYNERFF. The variable domain in full, with the rest retrieved from reference TRBV5-5 and TRBJ2-1, is DAGVTQSPTHLIKTRGQQVTLRCSPISGHKSVSWYQQVLGQGPQFIFQYYEKEERGRGNFPDRFSARQFPNYSSELNVNALLLGDSALYLCASSLATAYAYNERFFGPGTRLTVL.